These 22 T cell receptor beta chains were all obtained from the same sample, sequenced in a study of T-cell reconstitution after alpha-beta-depleted transplantation in children. A TCRbeta library incorporating unique molecular identifiers was prepared. TCRdb reprocessed the PCR reads with MiXCR, giving one entry per CDR3 protein. The table records almost 500,000 distinct CDR3 sequences, about 11% of them present only once. The sequences come from PBMCs, collected before TCRalphabeta/CD19-depleted stem cell transplant. Source of these receptors: a child between 2 and 9 years old with inherited bone marrow failure, due to receive a stem cell transplant.

In this sample, this clonotype turned up many times. The chain combines TRBV7-2 with TRBJ1-2; D is possibly TRBD1 (5 bases). CDR1 and CDR2 from the germline V gene are SGHTA and FQGNSA. This CDR3 is built from 15 residues. The ends were cut back, 0 bases at V and 8 bases at J, with 16 bases in the middle. The CDR3 spells CASSLAGREINGYTF. Here the CDR3 DNA reads TGTGCCAGCAGCTTAGCGGGCAGGGAAATTAACGGCTACACCTTC.

The chain has TRBV7-9 and TRBJ1-2, with D possibly matching TRBD1 (5 bases). V shed 5 bases and J shed 3 bases, with 19 bases lying between them. Per the germline V gene, CDR1 is SEHNR and CDR2 is FQNEAQ (reference sequence). The CDR3 is 16 residues long. CDR3 sequence (DNA): TGTGCCAGCAGCGGCCAGGCGGACTTGGGGGACTATGGCTACACCTTC. Translating it yields CASSGQADLGDYGYTF.

A single count supports this clonotype. Given a much more abundant clone one base away, this may be a read error. The J gene is TRBJ2-7, the V gene TRBV15; D is ambiguous. The CDR3 totals 13 residues. Germline V gene lookup returns CDR1 LNHNV and CDR2 YYDKDF (reference sequence). With 1 base removed from V and 4 bases from J, the gap between germline ends came to 8 bases. Here the CDR3 reads CATSRALGYEQYF. In DNA form, the CDR3 reads TGTGCCACCAGCAGAGCCCTAGGGTACGAGCAGTACTTC.

There are many counts of this clonotype. V and J are TRBV7-9 and TRBJ1-3; the D is unclear. The CDR3 covers 13 residues. Trimming left V 5 bases short and J 7 bases short, with 12 bases between. Germline-derived CDR1 and CDR2 are SEHNR and FQNEAQ (reference sequence). The CDR3, as DNA: TGTGCCAGCAGCCAGTATGTTGGGAACACCATATATTTT. Its translation: CASSQYVGNTIYF.

This clonotype showed up many times. V usage is TRBV28 and J usage is TRBJ2-7; TRBD1 matches 9 bases. CDR3 length: 13 residues. The germline V gene has CDR1 MDHEN and CDR2 SYDVKM. V trimming: 5 bases; J trimming: 6 bases; junction bases outside the gene matches: 5. The CDR3 DNA reads as TGTGCCAGCAGTCGGACAGGGGTTCTCGAGCAGTACTTC. It specifies CASSRTGVLEQYF.

This clonotype was picked up many times. The J gene is TRBJ1-1, the V gene TRBV20-1, with 9 bases matching TRBD1. Germline-derived CDR1 and CDR2 are DFQATT and SNEGSKA (reference sequence). This CDR3 is built from 18 residues. V shed 1 base and J 1 base; nucleotides not matched to a gene: 13. CDR3 sequence: CSARGPPGQGLANTEAFF. CDR3 nucleotide sequence: TGCAGTGCTAGAGGACCGCCGGGACAGGGATTGGCGAACACTGAAGCTTTCTTT.

There are a few counts of this clonotype. The chain uses TRBV7-6 and TRBJ2-7; TRBD2 agrees at 9 bases. CDR1 and CDR2 from the germline V gene are SGHVS and FNYEAQ. CDR3 size: 16 residues. The junction had 13 bases not matched to a gene; V was cut back by 4 bases and J by 6 bases. CDR3 sequence reads: CASSSQIGGLASEQYF. In nucleotides, the CDR3 is TGTGCCAGCAGCTCCCAGATCGGGGGACTAGCCAGCGAGCAGTACTTC.

This clonotype has just a few counts. The J gene is TRBJ2-5, the V gene TRBV29-1; 8 nucleotides align to TRBD1. CDR3 length: 12 amino acids. Germline values: CDR1 SQVTM, CDR2 ANQGSEA. V lost 5 bases, J lost 5 bases, and 4 bases stayed unmatched. CDR3 sequence reads: CSVLQGEETQYF. The CDR3 DNA sequence: TGCAGCGTTTTACAGGGGGAGGAGACCCAGTACTTC.

This clonotype was observed at least ten times. The chain recombines TRBV15 with TRBJ2-3, with TRBD1 as a possible D gene (7 bases). This CDR3 spans 17 amino acids. Per the germline V gene, CDR1 is LNHNV and CDR2 is YYDKDF (reference sequence). V dropped 3 bases and J dropped 2 bases, with 18 bases sitting between them. The chain's CDR3 is CATSRTWTGGPTDTQYF. The CDR3 bases are TGTGCCACCAGCAGGACCTGGACAGGAGGGCCCACAGATACGCAGTATTTT.

This clonotype was seen a few times. The chain links TRBV27 to TRBJ1-1; D perhaps matches TRBD1 (6 bases). This CDR3 has 14 amino acids. Trimming removed 6 bases from V and 0 bases from J, with 11 bases in between. Germline CDR1 is MNHEY and CDR2 is SMNVEV (reference sequence). CDR3 nucleotides: TGTGCCAGCAGCGAGGGGGAACTGAACACTGAAGCTTTCTTT. This gives the protein CASSEGELNTEAFF.

The chain employs TRBV30 and TRBJ1-2; D is perhaps TRBD1 (5 bases). The germline V gene encodes CDR1 GTSNPN and CDR2 SVGIG (reference sequence). V lost 1 base to trimming and J lost 5 bases, with 8 bases between them. The CDR3 sequence is 12 residues long. CDR3 sequence reads: CAWSGDQYGYTF. DNA for the CDR3: TGTGCCTGGAGTGGGGACCAATATGGCTACACCTTC.

This clonotype was picked up a small number of times. V usage is TRBV6-5 and J usage is TRBJ2-2; D perhaps matches TRBD1 (5 bases). Germline CDR1 MNHEY, CDR2 SVGAGI. There are 15 residues in the CDR3. The ends were cut back, 2 bases at V and 0 bases at J, with 7 bases in the middle. This CDR3 reads CASSYRQSNTGELFF. The CDR3 DNA is TGTGCCAGCAGTTACAGACAGTCGAACACCGGGGAGCTGTTTTTT.

This clonotype was counted between two and nine times. The chain couples TRBV20-1 to TRBJ2-7; D is unresolved. V was pared by 3 bases and J by 7 bases, with 10 bases between. The CDR3 loop spans 11 amino acids. Germline CDR1 DFQATT, CDR2 SNEGSKA (reference sequence). The CDR3 protein is CSASFLREQYF. In DNA, the CDR3 is TGCAGTGCTAGTTTCCTCCGGGAGCAGTACTTC.

This clonotype was seen repeatedly, ten times or more. The CDR3 coding sequence is TGCAGTGCTAGGGACAGGAAATACACCGGGGAGCTGTTTTTT. Translation: CSARDRKYTGELFF. J is TRBJ2-2 and V is TRBV20-1, with TRBD1 identical over 7 bases. CDR1 is DFQATT and CDR2 is SNEGSKA in the germline V gene (reference sequence). There are 14 residues in the CDR3. The trim removed 3 bases at V and 3 bases at J, leaving 4 bases unmatched.

This clonotype was seen many times. The chain couples TRBV6-2 or TRBV6-3 to TRBJ2-1, with TRBD2 matching 11 bases. The CDR3 consists of 14 residues. Germline loops: CDR1 MNHEY, CDR2 SVGEGT. Unmatched junction bases numbered 6, after V lost 0 bases and J lost 14 bases. CDR3 in DNA: TGTGCCAGCAGTTACTCGAGGGTAGCGGGAGGGGAGTTCTTC. It yields the protein CASSYSRVAGGEFF.

V gene TRBV19 combines with J gene TRBJ2-7; 9 bases are shared with TRBD1. CDR1 LNHDA and CDR2 SQIVND come from the germline V gene (reference sequence). CDR3 length: 15 amino acids. V lost 5 bases, J lost 1 base, and 6 bases stayed unmatched. CDR3 bases: TGTGCCAGTAGTCGGACCGGGACAGGGTCCTACGAGCAGTACTTC. Protein sequence: CASSRTGTGSYEQYF.

Many counts were recorded for this clonotype. The chain recombines TRBV7-2 with TRBJ1-2; 7 bases align to TRBD1. V shed 6 bases, J shed 5 bases, and the junction held 15 bases outside the gene matches. The CDR3 runs to 16 residues. In germline, CDR1 is SGHTA, CDR2 FQGNSA. The CDR3 loop is CASSPLGGIPSYGYTF. The CDR3 nucleotides read TGTGCCAGCAGTCCCCTAGGGGGCATACCTTCATATGGCTACACCTTC.

This clonotype was counted ten times or more. The V gene is TRBV6-1, the J gene TRBJ1-6; D uncertain. From germline, CDR1 is MNHNS and CDR2 SASEGT. The CDR3 extends over 18 amino acids. Trimming pared 1 base from V and 0 bases from J, leaving 13 bases between. The CDR3 loop is CASSEDAGPSSYNSPLHF. CDR3 coding DNA: TGTGCCAGCAGTGAAGACGCGGGCCCGAGCTCCTATAATTCACCCCTCCACTTT.

This clonotype was observed at least ten times. This chain's CDR3 is CSASKDTPAGYTF. For the CDR3, the DNA is TGCAGTGCTAGTAAGGACACCCCGGCGGGCTACACCTTC. The chain combines TRBV20-1 with TRBJ1-2; D is perhaps TRBD1 (5 bases). Germline values: CDR1 DFQATT, CDR2 SNEGSKA (reference sequence). There are 13 residues in the CDR3. V was cut by 3 bases and J by 8 bases, with 16 bases left in between.

This clonotype was recorded at least ten times. J is TRBJ1-2 and V is TRBV4-1; D is unclear. The CDR3 contains 14 residues. Trimming stripped 1 base from V and 3 bases from J, with 9 bases between. Germline CDR1 reads MGHRA; CDR2 reads YSYEKL. CDR3 in DNA: TGCGCCAGCAGCCAAGTGAGAGGGCACTATGGCTACACCTTC. Its protein product is CASSQVRGHYGYTF.

Ten or more counts support this clonotype. The chain links TRBV20-1 to TRBJ2-7; D possibly corresponds to TRBD2 (5 bases). CDR1 is DFQATT and CDR2 is SNEGSKA in the germline V gene (reference sequence). This CDR3 contains 12 residues. The V end was cut by 6 bases, the J end by 2 bases, with 11 bases between. Here the CDR3 reads CSARTFTYEQYF. The CDR3, as DNA: TGCAGTGCCAGGACTTTTACCTACGAGCAGTACTTC.

For this clonotype: With a much larger clone just one base away, this may be a read error. The V call is TRBV4-3, the J call TRBJ1-3; D is unresolved. Germline-derived CDR1 and CDR2 are LGHNA and YSLEER. The CDR3 is 17 residues long. CDR3 coding DNA: TGCGCCAGCAGACAAGATTCCCGGGAGGTGTGGGGAAACACCATATATTTT. This translates into CASRQDSREVWGNTIYF.